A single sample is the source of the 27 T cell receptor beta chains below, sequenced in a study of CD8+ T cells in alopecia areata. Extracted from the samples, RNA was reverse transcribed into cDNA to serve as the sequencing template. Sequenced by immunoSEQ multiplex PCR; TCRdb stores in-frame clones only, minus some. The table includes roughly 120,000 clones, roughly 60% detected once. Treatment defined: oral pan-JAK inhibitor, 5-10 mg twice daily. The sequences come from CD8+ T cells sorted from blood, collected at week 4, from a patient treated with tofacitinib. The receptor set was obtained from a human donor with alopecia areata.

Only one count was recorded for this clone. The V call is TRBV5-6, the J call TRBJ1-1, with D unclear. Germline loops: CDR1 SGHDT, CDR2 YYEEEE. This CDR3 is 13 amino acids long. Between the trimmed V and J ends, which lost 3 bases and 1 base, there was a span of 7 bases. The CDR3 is CASSWQQNTEAFF. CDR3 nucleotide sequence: TGTGCCAGCAGCTGGCAGCAGAACACTGAAGCTTTCTTT. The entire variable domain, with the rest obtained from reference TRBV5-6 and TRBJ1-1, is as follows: DAGVTQSPTHLIKTRGQQVTLRCSPKSGHDTVSWYQQALGQGPQFIFQYYEEEERQRGNFPDRFSGHQFPNYSSELNVNALLLGDSALYLCASSWQQNTEAFFGQGTRLTVV.

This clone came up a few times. The CDR3 here is CATSRDKQGGSTDTQYF. In DNA form, the CDR3 reads TGTGCCACCAGCAGAGATAAACAGGGGGGTAGCACAGATACGCAGTATTTT. V is TRBV15 and J is TRBJ2-3; 8 nucleotides line up with TRBD1. After removal of 0 bases from V and 0 bases from J, the junction contained 5 bases not matched to a gene. Germline CDR1 and CDR2: LNHNV and YYDKDF (reference sequence). This CDR3 spans 17 amino acids. The variable domain in full, with the rest retrieved from reference TRBV15 and TRBJ2-3, is DAMVIQNPRYQVTQFGKPVTLSCSQTLNHNVMYWYQQKSSQAPKLLFHYYDKDFNNEADTPDNFQSRRPNTSFCFLDIRSPGLGDTAMYLCATSRDKQGGSTDTQYFGPGTRLTVL.

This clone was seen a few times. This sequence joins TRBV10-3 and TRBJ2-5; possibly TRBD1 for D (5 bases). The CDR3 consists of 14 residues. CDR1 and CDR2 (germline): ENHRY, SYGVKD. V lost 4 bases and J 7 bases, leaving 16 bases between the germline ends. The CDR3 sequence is CAISGGRAEATQYF. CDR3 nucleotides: TGTGCCATCAGTGGAGGCAGGGCAGAGGCGACCCAGTACTTC.

The CDR3 region has the DNA TGTGCCTGGAGTGTATACCTGGGGGATGAGCAGTTCTTC. Translating it yields CAWSVYLGDEQFF. The chain joins TRBV30 to TRBJ2-1, with D perhaps matching TRBD1 or TRBD2 (5 bases each). This CDR3 region has 13 residues. Per germline, CDR1 GTSNPN and CDR2 SVGIG (reference sequence). Trimming pared 0 bases from V and 8 bases from J, leaving 11 bases between. Looking up the rest from reference TRBV30 and TRBJ2-1 gives the full variable domain: SQTIHQWPATLVQPVGSPLSLECTVEGTSNPNLYWYRQAAGRGLQLLFYSVGIGQISSEVPQNLSASRPQDRQFILSSKKLLLSDSGFYLCAWSVYLGDEQFFGPGTRLTVL.

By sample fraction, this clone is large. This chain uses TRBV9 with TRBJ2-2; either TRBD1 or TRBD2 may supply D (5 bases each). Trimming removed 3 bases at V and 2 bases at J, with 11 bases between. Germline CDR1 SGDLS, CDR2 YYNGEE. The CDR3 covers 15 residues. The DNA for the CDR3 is TGTGCCAGCAGCGGAGGGGTACTAAACACCGGGGAGCTGTTTTTT. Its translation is CASSGGVLNTGELFF.

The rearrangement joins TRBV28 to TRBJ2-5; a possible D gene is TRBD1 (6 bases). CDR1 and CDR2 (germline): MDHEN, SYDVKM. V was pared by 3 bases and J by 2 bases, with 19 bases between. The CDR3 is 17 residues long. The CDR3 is CASSFGDQDSWQETQYF. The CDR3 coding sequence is TGTGCCAGCAGTTTTGGGGACCAGGACAGTTGGCAAGAGACCCAGTACTTC.

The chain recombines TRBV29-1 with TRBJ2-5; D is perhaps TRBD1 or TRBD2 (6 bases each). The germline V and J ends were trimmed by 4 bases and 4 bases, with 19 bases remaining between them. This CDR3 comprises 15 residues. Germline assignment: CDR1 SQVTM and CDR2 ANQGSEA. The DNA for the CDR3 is TGCAGCGTTGCCCTGGAGGGGGGTCCGGCAGAGACCCAGTACTTC. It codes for CSVALEGGPAETQYF.

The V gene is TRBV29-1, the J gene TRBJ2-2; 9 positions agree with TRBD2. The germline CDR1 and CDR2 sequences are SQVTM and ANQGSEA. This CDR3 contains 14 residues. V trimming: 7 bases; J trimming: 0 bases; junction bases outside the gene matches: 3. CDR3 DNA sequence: TGCAGCGGATTAGCGGGGGCGAACACCGGGGAGCTGTTTTTT. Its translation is CSGLAGANTGELFF.

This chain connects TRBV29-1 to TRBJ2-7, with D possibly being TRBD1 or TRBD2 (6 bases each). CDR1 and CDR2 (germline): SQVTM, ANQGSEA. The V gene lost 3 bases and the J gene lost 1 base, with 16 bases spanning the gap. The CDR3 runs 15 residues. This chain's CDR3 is CSVESPEGESYEQYF. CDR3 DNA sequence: TGCAGCGTTGAGAGCCCGGAGGGGGAATCCTACGAGCAGTACTTC.

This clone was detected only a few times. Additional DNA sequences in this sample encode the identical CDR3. CDR3 residues: CASSPTPYEQYF. The CDR3 nucleotides read TGTGCCAGCAGTCCGACGCCCTACGAGCAGTACTTC. J is TRBJ2-7 and V is TRBV27; D unresolved. Germline CDR1 and CDR2: MNHEY and SMNVEV (reference sequence). The V end lost 5 bases, the J end lost 2 bases, and 7 bases lay between the germline ends. The CDR3 runs 12 residues.

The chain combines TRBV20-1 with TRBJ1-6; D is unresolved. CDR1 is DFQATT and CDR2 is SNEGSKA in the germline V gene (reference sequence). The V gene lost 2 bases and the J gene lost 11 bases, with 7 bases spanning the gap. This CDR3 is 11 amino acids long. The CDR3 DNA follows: TGCAGTGCTAGAAACTTGCCACCCCTCCACTTT. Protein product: CSARNLPPLHF.

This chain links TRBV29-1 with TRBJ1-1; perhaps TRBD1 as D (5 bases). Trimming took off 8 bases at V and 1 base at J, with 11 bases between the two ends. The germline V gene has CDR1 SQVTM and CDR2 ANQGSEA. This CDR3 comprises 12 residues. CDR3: CSYRSENTEAFF. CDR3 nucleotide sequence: TGCAGCTACAGGTCCGAGAACACTGAAGCTTTCTTT.

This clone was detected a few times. As DNA, the CDR3 is TGTGCCAGCAGTTTATCGGGCGATGAGCAGTTCTTC. It yields the protein CASSLSGDEQFF. The gene calls are TRBV27 and TRBJ2-1; D gene ambiguous. V gave up 0 bases and J gave up 8 bases, with 5 bases separating them. The CDR3 sequence is 12 residues long. Germline V gene lookup returns CDR1 MNHEY and CDR2 SMNVEV (reference sequence).

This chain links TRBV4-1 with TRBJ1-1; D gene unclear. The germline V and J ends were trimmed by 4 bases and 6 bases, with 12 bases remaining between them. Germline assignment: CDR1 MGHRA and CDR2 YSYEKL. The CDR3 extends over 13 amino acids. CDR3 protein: CASSPRTAPEAFF. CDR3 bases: TGCGCCAGCAGCCCTCGGACGGCCCCTGAAGCTTTCTTT.

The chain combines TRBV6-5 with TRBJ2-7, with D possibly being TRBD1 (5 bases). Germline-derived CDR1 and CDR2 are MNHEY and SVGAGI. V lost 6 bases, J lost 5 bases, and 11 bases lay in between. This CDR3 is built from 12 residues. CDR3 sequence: CASRQGMHEQYF. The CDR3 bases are TGTGCCAGCAGGCAGGGAATGCACGAGCAGTACTTC.

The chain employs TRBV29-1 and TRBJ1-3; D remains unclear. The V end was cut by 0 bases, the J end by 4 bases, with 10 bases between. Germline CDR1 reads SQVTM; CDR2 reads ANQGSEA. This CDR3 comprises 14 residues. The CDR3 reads CSVEEPWAGNTIYF. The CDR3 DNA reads TGCAGCGTTGAAGAGCCCTGGGCCGGAAACACCATATATTTT.

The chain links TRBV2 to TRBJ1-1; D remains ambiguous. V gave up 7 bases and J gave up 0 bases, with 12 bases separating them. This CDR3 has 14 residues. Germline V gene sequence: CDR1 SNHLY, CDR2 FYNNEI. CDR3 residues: CASMARILNTEAFF. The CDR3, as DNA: TGTGCCAGCATGGCCCGGATTTTGAACACTGAAGCTTTCTTT. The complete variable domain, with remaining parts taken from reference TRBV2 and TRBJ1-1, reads EPEVTQTPSHQVTQMGQEVILRCVPISNHLYFYWYRQILGQKVEFLVSFYNNEISEKSEIFDDQFSVERPDGSNFTLKIRSTKLEDSAMYFCASMARILNTEAFFGQGTRLTVV.

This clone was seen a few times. The chain's CDR3 is CASTQDRGNEQYF. As DNA, the CDR3 is TGTGCCAGCACCCAGGACAGGGGGAACGAGCAGTACTTC. V gene TRBV6-5 combines with J gene TRBJ2-7, with 10 positions matching TRBD1. The V gene's germline CDR1 is MNHEY and CDR2 SVGAGI. J gave up 5 bases and V 7 bases, and 5 bases lay outside the gene matches. There are 13 residues in the CDR3.

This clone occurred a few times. The CDR3 reads CASRIPGRTEAFF. DNA of the CDR3: TGTGCCAGCAGGATTCCAGGGAGAACTGAAGCTTTCTTT. V usage is TRBV7-9 and J usage is TRBJ1-1; D may be TRBD1 (5 bases). The V end lost 6 bases, the J end lost 5 bases, and 13 bases lay between the germline ends. CDR3 length equals 13 residues. Germline V lookup: CDR1 SEHNR, CDR2 FQNEAQ (reference sequence).

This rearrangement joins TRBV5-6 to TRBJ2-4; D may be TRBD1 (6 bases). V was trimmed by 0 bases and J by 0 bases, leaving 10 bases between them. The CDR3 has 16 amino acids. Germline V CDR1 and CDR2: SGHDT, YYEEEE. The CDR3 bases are TGTGCCAGCAGCTTGGGGGCAGGGGAAGCCAAAAACATTCAGTACTTC. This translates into CASSLGAGEAKNIQYF.

CDR3 residues: CSAKTGYNEQFF. CDR3 DNA: TGCAGCGCTAAGACAGGCTACAATGAGCAGTTCTTC. The chain carries TRBV29-1 and TRBJ2-1; weak D call: TRBD1 (6 bases). The CDR3 sequence is 12 residues long. Germline CDR1 is SQVTM and CDR2 is ANQGSEA. With 7 bases removed from V and 3 bases from J, the gap between germline ends came to 10 bases.

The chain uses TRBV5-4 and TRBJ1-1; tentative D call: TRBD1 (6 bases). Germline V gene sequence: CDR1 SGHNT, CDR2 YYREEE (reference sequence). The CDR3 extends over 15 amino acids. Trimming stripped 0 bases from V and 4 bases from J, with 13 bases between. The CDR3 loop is CASSLEVGAGTEAFF. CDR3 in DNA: TGTGCCAGCAGCTTGGAGGTGGGGGCAGGCACTGAAGCTTTCTTT. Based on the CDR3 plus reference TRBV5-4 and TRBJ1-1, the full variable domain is ETGVTQSPTHLIKTRGQQVTLRCSSQSGHNTVSWYQQALGQGPQFIFQYYREEENGRGNFPPRFSGLQFPNYSSELNVNALELDDSALYLCASSLEVGAGTEAFFGQGTRLTVV.

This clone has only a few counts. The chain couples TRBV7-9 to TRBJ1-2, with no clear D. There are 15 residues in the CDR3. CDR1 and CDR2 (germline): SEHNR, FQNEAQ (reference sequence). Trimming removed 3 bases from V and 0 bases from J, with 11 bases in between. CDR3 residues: CASSFLDNTNYGYTF. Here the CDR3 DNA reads TGTGCCAGCAGCTTCCTCGACAACACTAACTATGGCTACACCTTC.

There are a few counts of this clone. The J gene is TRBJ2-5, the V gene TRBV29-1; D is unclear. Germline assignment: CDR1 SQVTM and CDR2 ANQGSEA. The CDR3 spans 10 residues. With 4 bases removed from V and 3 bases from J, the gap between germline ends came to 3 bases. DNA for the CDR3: TGCAGCGTTGTTAAAGAGACCCAGTACTTC. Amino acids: CSVVKETQYF.

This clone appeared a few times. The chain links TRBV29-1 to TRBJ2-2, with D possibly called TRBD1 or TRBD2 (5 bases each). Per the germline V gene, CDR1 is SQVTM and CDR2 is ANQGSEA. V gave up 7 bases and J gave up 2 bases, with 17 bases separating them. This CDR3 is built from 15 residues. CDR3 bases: TGCAGCGCCCTTTCCGGGACGGATAACACCGGGGAGCTGTTTTTT. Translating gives CSALSGTDNTGELFF.

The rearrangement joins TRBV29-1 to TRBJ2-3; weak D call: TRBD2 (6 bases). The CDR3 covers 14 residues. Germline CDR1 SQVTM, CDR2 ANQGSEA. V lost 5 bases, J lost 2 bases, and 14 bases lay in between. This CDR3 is CSVRDGLFTDTQYF. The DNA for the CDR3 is TGCAGCGTTAGGGACGGACTATTCACAGATACGCAGTATTTT.

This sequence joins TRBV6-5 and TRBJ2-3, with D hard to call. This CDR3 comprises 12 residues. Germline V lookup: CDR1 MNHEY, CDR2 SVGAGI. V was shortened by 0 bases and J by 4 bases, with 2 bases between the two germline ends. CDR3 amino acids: CASSYSSDTQYF. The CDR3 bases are TGTGCCAGCAGTTACTCCTCAGATACGCAGTATTTT.